The TCR beta chain under discussion was sequenced for a study of blood T cell repertoires in COVID-19. The CDR3 covers 17 residues. About this clone itself: One end of the junction does not line up with germline, which may come from a read error.

Original processing methods: For nucleated cells, counts were estimated from reference gene primer amplification. Clones were read by immunoSEQ multiplex PCR, and TCRdb kept only the in-frame ones, dropping some. V and J calls and clone size follow that table, whereas D and trimming were derived from the DNA. The table records 290,000 or so clones, around 87% of them present only once. The J gene is TRBJ2-7, the V gene TRBV5-3, with a tentative D call TRBD1 (5 bases). TRBV5-3 is an open reading frame whose function is uncertain. The sequencing sample was made of peripheral blood. The sequence was collected from a man aged 65-85 years with acute or convalescent COVID-19. The CDR3 loop is CARILASVLKGNYEQYF. The CDR3 bases are TGTGCCAGAATCTTGGCGAGCGTCCTAAAGGGGAACTACGAGCAGTACTTC.